This passage covers 18 T cell receptor beta chains from one sample sequenced in a study of CD8 T cells in Susac syndrome. Random hexamers were used to reverse transcribe roughly 0.5 to 1 ug of RNA. TCRdb itself ran the immunoSEQ multiplex PCR reads through MiXCR, one entry per CDR3 protein. The sample carries 150,000 to 190,000 distinct CDR3 sequences, roughly 96% recorded once. The sample was CD8+ T cells from PBMCs. These receptor sequences come from a human donor with multiple sclerosis.

The chain has TRBV3-1 and TRBJ2-5; 10 nucleotides line up with TRBD2. The CDR3 extends over 15 amino acids. Losses at the gene ends were 2 bases for V and 3 bases for J; bases not matched to a gene: 3. Germline CDR1 LGHDT, CDR2 YNNKEL (reference sequence). CDR3 residues: CASSQPLAGEETQYF. The CDR3 DNA is TGTGCCAGCAGCCAACCGCTAGCGGGGGAAGAGACCCAGTACTTC.

J is TRBJ1-1 and V is TRBV20-1, with TRBD1 matching 7 bases. There are 12 residues in the CDR3. Germline CDR1 and CDR2: DFQATT and SNEGSKA (reference sequence). With V trimmed by 6 bases and J by 3 bases, 4 bases remained unmatched. This CDR3 is CSAEDRDTEAFF. The CDR3 DNA follows: TGCAGTGCGGAAGACAGGGACACTGAAGCTTTCTTT.

The chain uses TRBV20-1 and TRBJ2-7, with D tentatively TRBD1 (6 bases). Trimming left V 4 bases short and J 0 bases short, with 13 bases between. Per germline, CDR1 DFQATT and CDR2 SNEGSKA (reference sequence). This CDR3 contains 14 residues. This CDR3 is CSATRKGGSYEQYV. CDR3 nucleotide sequence: TGCAGTGCTACCAGGAAAGGGGGCTCCTACGAGCAGTACGTC.

The chain recombines TRBV20-1 with TRBJ2-1, with no clear D. The CDR3 totals 15 residues. Germline V gene data show CDR1 as DFQATT and CDR2 as SNEGSKA (reference sequence). Trimming pared 3 bases from V and 4 bases from J, leaving 16 bases between. CDR3: CSASQDGSLYNEQFF. CDR3 DNA: TGCAGTGCTAGCCAAGATGGTAGCCTGTACAATGAGCAGTTCTTC.

This clonotype showed up just once. The chain carries TRBV29-1 and TRBJ2-1; 13 bases match TRBD2. V dropped 6 bases and J dropped 4; count of bases not matched to a gene: 12. The CDR3 is 17 amino acids. The V gene's germline CDR1 is SQVTM and CDR2 ANQGSEA. CDR3 sequence (DNA): TGCAGCGTGAACGGACTAGCGGGGGCCCCGACGTACAATGAGCAGTTCTTC. This codes for CSVNGLAGAPTYNEQFF.

The chain joins TRBV3-1 to TRBJ2-1, with 8 bases aligning to TRBD2. The junction had 8 bases not matched to a gene; V was cut back by 6 bases and J by 7 bases. Per germline, CDR1 LGHDT and CDR2 YNNKEL (reference sequence). CDR3 length: 14 residues. This CDR3 reads CASSRGGIRNEQFF. CDR3 coding DNA: TGTGCCAGCAGTCGCGGGGGGATTCGAAATGAGCAGTTCTTC.

This clonotype has just one count. The chain employs TRBV30 and TRBJ1-1; no firm D call. Germline lookup yields CDR1 GTSNPN and CDR2 SVGIG (reference sequence). V lost 3 bases and J lost 1, with 9 bases in between. There are 13 residues in the CDR3. The CDR3 nucleotides read TGTGCCTGGAGAATACAGCCGAACACTGAAGCTTTCTTT. Amino acids: CAWRIQPNTEAFF.

The J gene is TRBJ2-7, the V gene TRBV3-1, with no clear D. Trimming took off 3 bases at V and 5 bases at J, with 5 bases between the two ends. The germline V gene encodes CDR1 LGHDT and CDR2 YNNKEL (reference sequence). CDR3 length: 11 amino acids. CDR3 region: CASSQTDEQYF. The CDR3 DNA sequence: TGTGCCAGCAGCCAGACGGACGAGCAGTACTTC.

V is TRBV7-9 and J is TRBJ1-1; no reliable D call. V lost 3 bases to trimming and J lost 1 base, with 9 bases between them. Germline values: CDR1 SEHNR, CDR2 FQNEAQ (reference sequence). The CDR3 runs to 14 residues. This chain's CDR3 is CASSLIVTNTEAFF. The CDR3 nucleotides read TGTGCCAGCAGCTTGATTGTGACGAACACTGAAGCTTTCTTT. The full variable domain, rest sourced from reference TRBV7-9 and TRBJ1-1, is DTGVSQNPRHKITKRGQNVTFRCDPISEHNRLYWYRQTLGQGPEFLTYFQNEAQLEKSRLLSDRFSAERPKGSFSTLEIQRTEQGDSAMYLCASSLIVTNTEAFFGQGTRLTVV.

The V and J genes are TRBV7-9 and TRBJ2-7; 8 bases align to TRBD1. Germline-derived CDR1 and CDR2 are SEHNR and FQNEAQ (reference sequence). After removal of 10 bases from V and 4 bases from J, the junction contained 15 bases not matched to a gene. The CDR3 loop spans 15 amino acids. The CDR3 loop is CATQGLTGAKYEQYV. CDR3 coding DNA: TGTGCCACCCAGGGGTTGACAGGGGCAAAGTACGAGCAGTACGTC.

J is TRBJ2-2 and V is TRBV27; D is ambiguous. V shed 2 bases and J shed 6 bases, with 4 bases lying between them. The CDR3 has 12 residues. Germline CDR1 and CDR2: MNHEY and SMNVEV (reference sequence). The CDR3 bases are TGTGCCAGCAGTTTAACTGCCGGGGAGCTGTTTTTT. Translating it yields CASSLTAGELFF.

The J gene is TRBJ2-1, the V gene TRBV20-1, with D possibly matching TRBD1 (5 bases). The CDR3 contains 14 residues. CDR1 is DFQATT and CDR2 is SNEGSKA in the germline V gene (reference sequence). V shed 5 bases and J shed 0 bases, with 11 bases lying between them. The CDR3 protein is CSADGAYSYNEQFF. Written as DNA, the CDR3 is TGCAGTGCTGATGGGGCGTACTCCTACAATGAGCAGTTCTTC.

The V and J genes are TRBV4-1 and TRBJ2-2; 7 positions match TRBD2. J was trimmed by 4 bases and V by 1 base; bases with no gene match: 3. The germline CDR1 and CDR2 sequences are MGHRA and YSYEKL. The CDR3 is 15 residues long. CDR3 sequence: CASSQGPGGTGELFF. The CDR3 region has the DNA TGCGCCAGCAGCCAAGGTCCGGGGGGCACCGGGGAGCTGTTTTTT.

The chain is built from TRBV12-3 or TRBV12-4 and TRBJ2-1; 10 bases are shared with TRBD2. The trim removed 7 bases at V and 10 bases at J, leaving 13 bases unmatched. The length of the CDR3 is 15 residues. CDR3 bases: TGTGCCAGCACTACCCTAGCGGGGGCGCCAGGGGAGCAGTTCTTC. The encoded protein is CASTTLAGAPGEQFF.

The rearrangement joins TRBV5-6 to TRBJ1-6; the D is unclear. CDR3 length: 16 residues. V lost 1 base and J lost 10, with 18 bases in between. The V gene's germline CDR1 is SGHDT and CDR2 YYEEEE. The CDR3 reads CASSLFIRRRESPLHF. CDR3 coding DNA: TGTGCCAGCAGCTTGTTCATAAGACGGCGAGAATCACCCCTCCACTTT.

The V gene is TRBV2, the J gene TRBJ1-2; no clear D gene. The germline V and J ends were trimmed by 7 bases and 8 bases, with 11 bases remaining between them. CDR3 size: 11 residues. Germline V gene lookup returns CDR1 SNHLY and CDR2 FYNNEI. For the CDR3, the DNA is TGTGCCAGCAAACCCCCCGGGGGCTACACCTTC. Translated: CASKPPGGYTF.

CDR3 residues: CASSLVLSGLLSPLHF. The CDR3 coding sequence is TGTGCCAGCAGTTTAGTGTTGTCGGGACTCCTTTCACCCCTCCACTTT. The chain links TRBV27 to TRBJ1-6; D is perhaps TRBD1 (5 bases). The length of the CDR3 is 16 residues. V dropped 2 bases and J dropped 9 bases, with 17 bases sitting between them. From germline, CDR1 is MNHEY and CDR2 SMNVEV (reference sequence).

The rearrangement links TRBV29-1 to TRBJ1-1; no reliable D call. V shed 4 bases and J shed 0 bases, with 9 bases lying between them. CDR3 size: 13 residues. Germline V gives CDR1 SQVTM, CDR2 ANQGSEA. CDR3 in DNA: TGCAGCGTTGCCCGCAGTATGAACACTGAAGCTTTCTTT. Translation: CSVARSMNTEAFF.